This TCR beta chain was documented in a study of blood T cell repertoires in COVID-19. Study as a whole: T cells, B-cell-depleted T cells, or PBMCs supplied cDNA or gDNA.

There are 16 residues in the CDR3. Unmatched junction bases numbered 5, after V lost 3 bases and J lost 2 bases. Germline lookup yields CDR1 SGHRS and CDR2 YFSETQ. Under the authors' procedure: Quantification of nucleated cells was approximated via reference gene primer amplification. Measured with immunoSEQ multiplex PCR; TCRdb has only the in-frame clones, and not every one. The DNA gave D and trimming, while V, J and clone size come from that table. Here the sample spans 65,000 to 80,000 clones, over 70% being singletons. This receptor was taken from a man aged 50-59 years with acute or convalescent COVID-19. Input material: peripheral blood. The chain is built from TRBV5-1 and TRBJ2-2; TRBD2 agrees at 9 bases. The CDR3 region has the DNA TGCGCCAGCAGCTATCTAGCGGGGCCTAACACCGGGGAGCTGTTTTTT. This gives the protein CASSYLAGPNTGELFF.